This entry lists 25 T cell receptor beta chains sequenced from one sample in a study of Graves' ophthalmopathy and Graves' hyperthyroidism. Using RNA transcripts, the TCR beta CDR3 regions were amplified. HTBI primers served in a first-round RT-PCR, which a second-round multiplex PCR followed. Via MiXCR, TCRdb re-called the multiplex PCR reads, giving one row per CDR3 protein. Of 200,000 to 250,000 distinct CDR3 sequences in the sample, about 46% were seen once. Sequenced input: peripheral blood. The source is an adult man with Graves' ophthalmopathy.

The genes are TRBV29-1 and TRBJ2-5; D possibly corresponds to TRBD2 (5 bases). CDR3 length: 13 residues. Trimming took 7 bases from V and 4 from J, leaving 16 bases between them. CDR1 and CDR2 (germline): SQVTM, ANQGSEA. The CDR3 is CSASVREGETQYF. In DNA, the CDR3 is TGCAGCGCCTCCGTGAGGGAAGGAGAGACCCAGTACTTC.

This clonotype was seen a handful of times. The chain employs TRBV24-1 and TRBJ2-2, with D possibly being TRBD2 (6 bases). V shed 0 bases and J shed 1 base, with 14 bases lying between them. Germline values: CDR1 KGHDR, CDR2 SFDVKD. CDR3 length: 18 residues. The CDR3 here is CATSDLLGGTENTGELFF. The CDR3 nucleotides read TGTGCCACCAGTGATTTGCTTGGCGGGACGGAGAACACCGGGGAGCTGTTTTTT.

This clonotype was detected only once. This chain uses TRBV7-9 with TRBJ1-1; perhaps TRBD1 as D (6 bases). The CDR3 covers 15 residues. Trimming removed 1 base from V and 5 bases from J, with 14 bases in between. Germline V lookup: CDR1 SEHNR, CDR2 FQNEAQ (reference sequence). The CDR3 bases are TGTGCCAGCAGCTTAGTTCCCGACAGGTTTACTGAAGCTTTCTTT. It yields the protein CASSLVPDRFTEAFF.

Details on this clonotype: The junction departs from the called germline gene at one end, perhaps through a read error. The chain recombines TRBV24-1 with TRBJ1-5; 7 bases align to TRBD1. Per germline, CDR1 KGHDR and CDR2 SFDVKD. The length of the CDR3 is 14 residues. The CDR3 is CASSPTGSDQPQHF. The CDR3 coding sequence is TGTGCCAGCAGTCCGACAGGGTCTGATCAGCCCCAGCATTTT.

On this clonotype: The junction shows a germline mismatch at one end, possibly a read error. This sequence joins TRBV10-3 and TRBJ1-5; 8 bases fit TRBD1. The CDR3 spans 15 residues. Germline V gene data show CDR1 as ENHRY and CDR2 as SYGVKD. The CDR3 loop is CASSGAQGEVQPQHF. The CDR3 DNA is TGTGCCAGCAGTGGGGCACAGGGGGAGGTTCAGCCCCAGCATTTT.

V gene TRBV4-1 combines with J gene TRBJ2-7; tentative D call: TRBD1 (6 bases). In germline, CDR1 is MGHRA, CDR2 YSYEKL. The CDR3 runs 16 residues. V shed 1 base and J shed 2 bases, with 15 bases lying between them. The CDR3 DNA sequence: TGCGCCAGCAGCCAAGTGGCCTGGGGGCAAGCCTACGAGCAGTACTTC. This encodes CASSQVAWGQAYEQYF.

The J gene is TRBJ1-1, the V gene TRBV6-5; 8 bases map to TRBD1. This CDR3 contains 12 residues. V was pared by 5 bases and J by 11 bases, with 7 bases of the junction left unmatched. Germline V gene lookup returns CDR1 MNHEY and CDR2 SVGAGI. Written as DNA, the CDR3 is TGTGCCAGCAGTACAGGGGGGCTAAAGGCTTTCTTT. It is translated as CASSTGGLKAFF.

The genes are TRBV20-1 and TRBJ1-3; no definite D call. CDR1 is DFQATT and CDR2 is SNEGSKA in the germline V gene (reference sequence). The CDR3 is 15 residues long. The V gene lost 0 bases and the J gene lost 0 bases, with 9 bases spanning the gap. The CDR3 sequence is CSAREGPSSGNTIYF. CDR3 nucleotide sequence: TGCAGTGCTAGAGAGGGCCCGAGCTCTGGAAACACCATATATTTT.

The chain uses TRBV6-2 or TRBV6-3 and TRBJ1-1; 7 positions match TRBD1. The CDR3 is 15 residues long. Trimming removed 5 bases from V and 6 bases from J; junction bases left unmatched: 12. Germline CDR1 MNHEY, CDR2 SVGEGT. The CDR3 here is CASSPEGQGVPEAFF. The CDR3 coding sequence is TGTGCCAGCAGTCCCGAGGGTCAGGGGGTGCCTGAAGCTTTCTTT.

The chain employs TRBV19 and TRBJ2-7, with 10 bases fitting TRBD1. Germline assignment: CDR1 LNHDA and CDR2 SQIVND (reference sequence). This CDR3 has 15 residues. Trimming took 4 bases from V and 2 from J; bases not matched to a gene: 5. The DNA for the CDR3 is TGTGCCAGTAGTAAGGACGGACAGGGGGCCTACGAGCAGTACTTC. This codes for CASSKDGQGAYEQYF.

The chain combines TRBV24-1 with TRBJ2-5; 11 positions agree with TRBD2. CDR3 length: 16 amino acids. Trimming at V came to 1 base and at J to 5 bases, leaving 5 bases not matched to a gene. CDR1 is KGHDR and CDR2 is SFDVKD in the germline V gene. CDR3 bases: TGTGCCACCAGTGATTTTCGGCCTAGCGGGAGGGAGACCCAGTACTTC. Encoded protein: CATSDFRPSGRETQYF.

This clonotype showed up many times. The V and J genes are TRBV19 and TRBJ2-2; D gene unclear. The V and J ends lost 1 base and 4 bases respectively, with 4 bases between them. Germline-derived CDR1 and CDR2 are LNHDA and SQIVND (reference sequence). CDR3 length: 13 residues. CDR3 amino acids: CASSIGSTGELFF. The CDR3 region has the DNA TGTGCCAGTAGTATAGGGAGCACCGGGGAGCTGTTTTTT.

This chain links TRBV9 with TRBJ2-5; D ambiguous. V lost 3 bases and J 1 base, leaving 13 bases between the germline ends. Germline V lookup: CDR1 SGDLS, CDR2 YYNGEE. The CDR3 has 15 amino acids. CDR3 sequence reads: CASSALAASQETQYF. In nucleotides, the CDR3 is TGTGCCAGCAGCGCCCTGGCAGCGAGCCAAGAGACCCAGTACTTC.

This chain connects TRBV29-1 to TRBJ2-6; D perhaps matches TRBD2 (5 bases). CDR1 and CDR2 (germline): SQVTM, ANQGSEA. This CDR3 is 13 amino acids long. V was shortened by 6 bases and J by 7 bases, with 13 bases between the two germline ends. The CDR3 loop reads CSVPRGPANVLTF. DNA for the CDR3: TGCAGCGTCCCCAGAGGGCCCGCCAACGTCCTGACTTTC.

This clonotype showed up just a few times. V and J are TRBV7-2 and TRBJ1-1; D possibly corresponds to TRBD1 (6 bases). Trimming pared 5 bases from V and 8 bases from J, leaving 18 bases between. CDR3 size: 14 residues. Per the germline V gene, CDR1 is SGHTA and CDR2 is FQGNSA. The CDR3 is CASSPQYRDGEAFF. Written as DNA, the CDR3 is TGTGCCAGCAGCCCGCAGTACAGGGATGGGGAAGCTTTCTTT.

V usage is TRBV10-2 and J usage is TRBJ2-5; 8 bases map to TRBD2. Trimming cost V 3 bases and J 1 base; bases outside gene matches: 4. The CDR3 has 15 amino acids. The V gene's germline CDR1 is WSHSY and CDR2 SAAADI. As DNA, the CDR3 is TGCGCCAGCAGTGACGGTAGCGGGGTCCAAGAGACCCAGTACTTC. Translating gives CASSDGSGVQETQYF.

The J gene is TRBJ1-5, the V gene TRBV20-1; D might be TRBD1 (5 bases). CDR3 length: 14 amino acids. The germline V gene has CDR1 DFQATT and CDR2 SNEGSKA (reference sequence). V gave up 5 bases and J gave up 5 bases, with 16 bases separating them. The CDR3 nucleotides read TGCAGTGCTCACGACAGCCCTACCCATCAGCCCCAGCATTTT. The encoded protein is CSAHDSPTHQPQHF.

This chain joins TRBV5-1 and TRBJ2-5; 7 positions agree with TRBD1. With V trimmed by 4 bases and J by 3 bases, 12 bases remained unmatched. Germline values: CDR1 SGHRS, CDR2 YFSETQ. The CDR3 runs to 16 residues. In DNA form, the CDR3 reads TGCGCCAGCAGCCTTAACCCGACAGGGAAGGAAGAGACCCAGTACTTC. Protein product: CASSLNPTGKEETQYF.

This clonotype turned up a few times. CDR3 amino acids: CSVVIGSGRGETQYF. The CDR3 bases are TGCAGCGTTGTAATCGGTAGCGGGAGAGGAGAGACCCAGTACTTC. V and J are TRBV29-1 and TRBJ2-5; 9 nucleotides line up with TRBD2. The V and J ends lost 4 bases and 4 bases, in that order; junction bases with no gene match: 10. Germline V CDR1 and CDR2: SQVTM, ANQGSEA. CDR3 length equals 15 residues.

This clonotype has a handful of counts. J is TRBJ2-7 and V is TRBV20-1, with 8 bases fitting TRBD1. The CDR3 has 12 residues. The germline gives CDR1 DFQATT, CDR2 SNEGSKA (reference sequence). Trimming took 5 bases from V and 5 from J; bases not matched to a gene: 5. CDR3 in DNA: TGCAGTGCTCAACGGACAGGGAACGAGCAGTACTTC. Protein sequence: CSAQRTGNEQYF.

Concerning this clonotype: At one end, the junction sequence differs from germline, possibly due to a read error. This chain uses TRBV9 with TRBJ2-7, with unresolved D. The germline CDR1 and CDR2 sequences are SGDLS and YYNGEE. This CDR3 is built from 14 residues. CDR3 sequence: CASSQDGKIYEQYF. The CDR3, as DNA: TGCGCCAGCAGCCAAGACGGCAAGATTTACGAGCAGTACTTC.

This clonotype was seen more than once but under ten times. The gene calls are TRBV7-3 and TRBJ2-2; maybe TRBD1 (6 bases). The CDR3 has 14 amino acids. V was shortened by 5 bases and J by 4 bases, with 11 bases between the two germline ends. Germline-derived CDR1 and CDR2 are SGHTA and FQGTGA. CDR3 in DNA: TGTGCCAGCAGCCGTACAGGGTCCACCGGGGAGCTGTTTTTT. Amino acids: CASSRTGSTGELFF.

The chain employs TRBV5-1 and TRBJ2-5; the D call may be TRBD1 or TRBD2 (5 bases each). Germline V CDR1 and CDR2: SGHRS, YFSETQ. Trimming left V 2 bases short and J 2 bases short, with 10 bases between. CDR3 length: 14 residues. CDR3 DNA sequence: TGCGCCAGCAGCTTCGGGGCCAGACAAGAGACCCAGTACTTC. As protein: CASSFGARQETQYF. Based on the CDR3 plus reference TRBV5-1 and TRBJ2-5, the full variable domain is KAGVTQTPRYLIKTRGQQVTLSCSPISGHRSVSWYQQTPGQGLQFLFEYFSETQRNKGNFPGRFSGRQFSNSRSEMNVSTLELGDSALYLCASSFGARQETQYFGPGTRLLVL.

This clonotype was recorded a few times. The chain recombines TRBV12-3 or TRBV12-4 with TRBJ1-5; possibly TRBD1 for D (5 bases). This CDR3 comprises 12 residues. The ends were cut back, 3 bases at V and 7 bases at J, with 7 bases in the middle. CDR3 DNA sequence: TGTGCCAGCAGTTTGGAGGGGCAGCCCCAGCATTTT. Encoded protein: CASSLEGQPQHF.

This chain connects TRBV5-1 to TRBJ2-7, with TRBD2 as a possible D gene (5 bases). Germline V gene lookup returns CDR1 SGHRS and CDR2 YFSETQ. The CDR3 has 14 residues. Trimming stripped 1 base from V and 2 bases from J, with 10 bases between. The CDR3 region has the DNA TGCGCCAGCAGCTTGAGGCTAGCAGCCTACGAGCAGTACTTC. Residues: CASSLRLAAYEQYF.